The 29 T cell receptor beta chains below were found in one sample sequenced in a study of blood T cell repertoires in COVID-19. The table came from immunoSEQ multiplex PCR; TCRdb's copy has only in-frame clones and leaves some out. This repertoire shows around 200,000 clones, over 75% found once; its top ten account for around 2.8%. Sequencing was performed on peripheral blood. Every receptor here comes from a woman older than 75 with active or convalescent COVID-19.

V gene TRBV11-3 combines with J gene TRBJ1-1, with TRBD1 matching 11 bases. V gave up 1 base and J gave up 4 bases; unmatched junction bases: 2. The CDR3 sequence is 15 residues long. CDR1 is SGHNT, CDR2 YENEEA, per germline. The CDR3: CASSLGGTGGTEAFF. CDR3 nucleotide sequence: TGTGCCAGCAGCTTAGGAGGGACAGGGGGCACTGAAGCTTTCTTT.

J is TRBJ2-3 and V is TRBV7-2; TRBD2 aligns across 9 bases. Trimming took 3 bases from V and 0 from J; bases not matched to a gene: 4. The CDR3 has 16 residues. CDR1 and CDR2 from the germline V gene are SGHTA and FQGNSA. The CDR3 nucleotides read TGTGCCAGCAGCTTTACTAGCGGGTCTAGCACAGATACGCAGTATTTT. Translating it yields CASSFTSGSSTDTQYF.

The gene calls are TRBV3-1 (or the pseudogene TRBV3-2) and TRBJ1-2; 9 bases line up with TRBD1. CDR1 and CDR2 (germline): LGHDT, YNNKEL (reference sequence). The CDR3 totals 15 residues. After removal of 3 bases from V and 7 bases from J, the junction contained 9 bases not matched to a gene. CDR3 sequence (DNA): TGTGCCAGCAGCCACCGACAGGGGGACACGTTTGGCTACACCTTC. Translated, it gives CASSHRQGDTFGYTF.

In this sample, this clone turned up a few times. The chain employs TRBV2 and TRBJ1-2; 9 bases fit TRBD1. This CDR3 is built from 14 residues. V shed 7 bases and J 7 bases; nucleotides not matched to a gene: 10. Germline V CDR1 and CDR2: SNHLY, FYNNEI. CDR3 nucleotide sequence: TGTGCCAGCAATGGACCCGGACAGGGGACTGGCTACACCTTC. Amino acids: CASNGPGQGTGYTF.

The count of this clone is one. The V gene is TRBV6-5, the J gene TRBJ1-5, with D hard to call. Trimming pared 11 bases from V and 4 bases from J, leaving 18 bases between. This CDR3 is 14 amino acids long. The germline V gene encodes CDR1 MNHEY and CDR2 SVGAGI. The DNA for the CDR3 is TGTGCCGCCGCCCCGGGATTGGGTAATCAGCCCCAGCATTTT. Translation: CAAAPGLGNQPQHF.

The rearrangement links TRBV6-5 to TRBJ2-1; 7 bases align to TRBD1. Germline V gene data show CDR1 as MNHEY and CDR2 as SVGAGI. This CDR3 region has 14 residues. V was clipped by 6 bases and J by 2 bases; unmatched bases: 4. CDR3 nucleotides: TGTGCCAGCAGGGGACAGCAACCCTACAATGAGCAGTTCTTC. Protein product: CASRGQQPYNEQFF.

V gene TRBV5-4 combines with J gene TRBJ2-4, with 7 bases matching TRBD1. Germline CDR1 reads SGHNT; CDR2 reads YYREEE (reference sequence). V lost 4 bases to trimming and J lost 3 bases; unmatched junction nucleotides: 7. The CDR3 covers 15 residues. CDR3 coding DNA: TGTGCCAGCAGCCGCAAGGGGGCCGTCAAAAACATTCAGTACTTC. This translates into CASSRKGAVKNIQYF.

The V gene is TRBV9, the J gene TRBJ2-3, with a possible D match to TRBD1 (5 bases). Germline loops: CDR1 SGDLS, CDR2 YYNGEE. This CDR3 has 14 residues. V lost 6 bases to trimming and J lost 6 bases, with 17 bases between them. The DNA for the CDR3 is TGTGCCAGCACCTTAGGGGTCCTTGGGGATACGCAGTATTTT. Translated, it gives CASTLGVLGDTQYF.

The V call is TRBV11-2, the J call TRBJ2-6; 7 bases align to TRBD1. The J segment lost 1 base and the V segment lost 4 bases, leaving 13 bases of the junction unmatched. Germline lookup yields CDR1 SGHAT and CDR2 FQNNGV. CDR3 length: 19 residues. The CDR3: CASSSPTGLTSSGANVLTF. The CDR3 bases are TGTGCCAGCAGCTCGCCGACAGGGCTAACTTCGTCTGGGGCCAACGTCCTGACTTTC.

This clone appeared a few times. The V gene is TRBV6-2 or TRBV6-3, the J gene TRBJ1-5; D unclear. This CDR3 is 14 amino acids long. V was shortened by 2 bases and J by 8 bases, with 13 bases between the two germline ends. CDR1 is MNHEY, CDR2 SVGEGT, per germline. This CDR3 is CASSYPVGREPQHF. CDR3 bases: TGTGCCAGCAGTTACCCCGTAGGGAGGGAGCCCCAGCATTTT.

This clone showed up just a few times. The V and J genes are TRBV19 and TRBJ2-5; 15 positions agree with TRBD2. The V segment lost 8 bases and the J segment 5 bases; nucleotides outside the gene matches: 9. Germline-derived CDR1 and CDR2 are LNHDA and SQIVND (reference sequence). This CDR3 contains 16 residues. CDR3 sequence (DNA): TGTGCCAGTGGAGACCTCGGACTAGCGGGGGGGGAGACCCAGTACTTC. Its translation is CASGDLGLAGGETQYF. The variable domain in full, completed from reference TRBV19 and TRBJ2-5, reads DGGITQSPKYLFRKEGQNVTLSCEQNLNHDAMYWYRQDPGQGLRLIYYSQIVNDFQKGDIAEGYSVSREKKESFPLTVTSAQKNPTAFYLCASGDLGLAGGETQYFGPGTRLLVL.

This CDR3 is CASSHLDRGGEKLFF. In DNA, the CDR3 is TGTGCCAGCAGCCACCTGGACAGGGGGGGTGAAAAACTGTTTTTT. V usage is TRBV3-1 (or the pseudogene TRBV3-2) and J usage is TRBJ1-4; 10 positions match TRBD1. This CDR3 is 15 amino acids long. Unmatched junction bases numbered 5, after V lost 3 bases and J lost 7 bases. CDR1 and CDR2 from the germline V gene are LGHDT and YNNKEL (reference sequence).

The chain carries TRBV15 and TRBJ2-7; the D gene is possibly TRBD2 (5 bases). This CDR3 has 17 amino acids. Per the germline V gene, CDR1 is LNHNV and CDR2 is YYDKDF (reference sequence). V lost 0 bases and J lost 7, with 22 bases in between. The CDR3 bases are TGTGCCACCAGCAGAGATCCGGTCCTGCGGAGTTCGGGGGAGCAGTACTTC. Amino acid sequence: CATSRDPVLRSSGEQYF.

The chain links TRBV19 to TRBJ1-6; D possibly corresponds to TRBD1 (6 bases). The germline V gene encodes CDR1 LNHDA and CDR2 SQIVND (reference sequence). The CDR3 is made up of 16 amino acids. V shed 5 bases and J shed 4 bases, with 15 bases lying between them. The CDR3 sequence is CASSPFRTAYNSPLHF. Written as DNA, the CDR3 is TGTGCCAGTAGTCCTTTCAGGACAGCATATAATTCACCCCTCCACTTT. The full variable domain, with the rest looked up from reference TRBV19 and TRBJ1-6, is DGGITQSPKYLFRKEGQNVTLSCEQNLNHDAMYWYRQDPGQGLRLIYYSQIVNDFQKGDIAEGYSVSREKKESFPLTVTSAQKNPTAFYLCASSPFRTAYNSPLHFGNGTRLTVT.

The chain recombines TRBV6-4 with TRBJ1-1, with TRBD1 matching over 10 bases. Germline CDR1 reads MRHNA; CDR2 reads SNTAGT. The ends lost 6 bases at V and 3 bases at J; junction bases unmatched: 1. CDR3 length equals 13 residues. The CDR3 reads CASRGTGDTEAFF. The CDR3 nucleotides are TGTGCCAGCAGGGGGACAGGGGACACTGAAGCTTTCTTT.

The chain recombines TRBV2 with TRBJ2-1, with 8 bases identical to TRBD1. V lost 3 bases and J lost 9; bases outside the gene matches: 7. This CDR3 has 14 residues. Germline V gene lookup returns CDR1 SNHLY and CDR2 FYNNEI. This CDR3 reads CASSEARGHVEQFF. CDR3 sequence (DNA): TGTGCCAGCAGTGAGGCCAGGGGGCATGTTGAGCAGTTCTTC.

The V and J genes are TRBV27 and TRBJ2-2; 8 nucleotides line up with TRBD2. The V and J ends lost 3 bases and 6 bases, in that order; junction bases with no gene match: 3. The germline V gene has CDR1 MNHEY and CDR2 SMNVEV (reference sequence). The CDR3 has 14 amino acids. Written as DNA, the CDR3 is TGTGCCAGCAGTTTTCGGGGGGGCGCCGGGGAGCTGTTTTTT. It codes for CASSFRGGAGELFF.

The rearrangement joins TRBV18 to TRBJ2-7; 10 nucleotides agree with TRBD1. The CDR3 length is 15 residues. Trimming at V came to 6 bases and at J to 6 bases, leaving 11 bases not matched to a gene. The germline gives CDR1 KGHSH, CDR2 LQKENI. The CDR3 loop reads CASSPTGTGDLEQYF. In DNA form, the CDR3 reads TGTGCCAGCTCCCCCACCGGGACAGGGGACCTCGAGCAGTACTTC.

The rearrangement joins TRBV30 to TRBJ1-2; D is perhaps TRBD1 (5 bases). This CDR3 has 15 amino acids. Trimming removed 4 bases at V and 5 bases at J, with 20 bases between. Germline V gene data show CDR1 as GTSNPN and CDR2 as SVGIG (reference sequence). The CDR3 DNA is TGTGCCTGGACCGCCTCGGGGGGGGGAGTTTATGGCTACACCTTC. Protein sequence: CAWTASGGGVYGYTF.

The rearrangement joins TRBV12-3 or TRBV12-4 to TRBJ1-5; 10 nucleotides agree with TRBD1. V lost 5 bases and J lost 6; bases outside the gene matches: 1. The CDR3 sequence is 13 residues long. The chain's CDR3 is CASSGQGVQPQHF. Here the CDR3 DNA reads TGTGCCAGCAGTGGACAGGGGGTTCAGCCCCAGCATTTT.

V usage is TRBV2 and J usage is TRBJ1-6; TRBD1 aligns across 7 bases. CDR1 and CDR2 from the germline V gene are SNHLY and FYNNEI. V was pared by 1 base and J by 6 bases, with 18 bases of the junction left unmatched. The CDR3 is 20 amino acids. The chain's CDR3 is CASSEVFGWGTARSNSPLHF. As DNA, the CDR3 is TGTGCCAGCAGTGAAGTGTTTGGGTGGGGGACAGCACGGAGTAATTCACCCCTCCACTTT.

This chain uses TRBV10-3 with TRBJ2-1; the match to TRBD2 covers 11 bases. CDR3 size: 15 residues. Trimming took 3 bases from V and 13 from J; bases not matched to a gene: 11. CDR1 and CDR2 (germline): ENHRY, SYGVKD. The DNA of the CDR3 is TGTGCCATCAGTGACTGGACTAGCGGGCTTGTAGCCCAGTTCTTC. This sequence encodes CAISDWTSGLVAQFF.

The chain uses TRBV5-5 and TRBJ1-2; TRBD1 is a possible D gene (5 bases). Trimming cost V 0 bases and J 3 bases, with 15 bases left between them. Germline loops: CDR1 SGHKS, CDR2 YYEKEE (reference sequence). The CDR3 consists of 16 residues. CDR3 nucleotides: TGTGCCAGCAGCTTGGCTACCTGGCAGGGCGACTATGGCTACACCTTC. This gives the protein CASSLATWQGDYGYTF.

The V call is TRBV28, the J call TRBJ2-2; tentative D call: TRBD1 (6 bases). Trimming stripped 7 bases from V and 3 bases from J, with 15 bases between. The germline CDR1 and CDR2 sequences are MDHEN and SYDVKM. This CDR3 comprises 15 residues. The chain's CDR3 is CASKNRDGDTGELFF. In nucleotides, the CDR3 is TGTGCCAGCAAAAACAGGGATGGAGACACCGGGGAGCTGTTTTTT.

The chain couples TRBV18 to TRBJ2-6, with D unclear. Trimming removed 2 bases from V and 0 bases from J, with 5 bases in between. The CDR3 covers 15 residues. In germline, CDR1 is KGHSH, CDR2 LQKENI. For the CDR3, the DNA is TGTGCCAGCTCACCAATAGTCTCTGGGGCCAACGTCCTGACTTTC. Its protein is CASSPIVSGANVLTF.

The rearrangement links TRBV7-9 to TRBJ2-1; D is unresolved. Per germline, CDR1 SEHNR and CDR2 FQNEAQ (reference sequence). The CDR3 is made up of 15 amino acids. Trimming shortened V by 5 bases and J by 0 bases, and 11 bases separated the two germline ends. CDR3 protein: CASSLTRSSYNEQFF. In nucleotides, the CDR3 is TGTGCCAGCAGCCTAACACGGAGCTCCTACAATGAGCAGTTCTTC.

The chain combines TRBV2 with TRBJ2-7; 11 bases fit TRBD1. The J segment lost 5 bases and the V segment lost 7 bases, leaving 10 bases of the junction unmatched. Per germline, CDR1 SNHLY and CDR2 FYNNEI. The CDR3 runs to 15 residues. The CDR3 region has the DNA TGTGCCAGCAAATTGGACAGGGGGCCCCTCAACGAGCAGTACTTC. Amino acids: CASKLDRGPLNEQYF.

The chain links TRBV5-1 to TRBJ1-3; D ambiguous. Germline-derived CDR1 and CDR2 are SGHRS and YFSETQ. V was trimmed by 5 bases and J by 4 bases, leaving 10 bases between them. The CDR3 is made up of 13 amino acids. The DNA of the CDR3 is TGCGCCAGCAGATCCTCTGAGGGAAACACCATATATTTT. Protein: CASRSSEGNTIYF.

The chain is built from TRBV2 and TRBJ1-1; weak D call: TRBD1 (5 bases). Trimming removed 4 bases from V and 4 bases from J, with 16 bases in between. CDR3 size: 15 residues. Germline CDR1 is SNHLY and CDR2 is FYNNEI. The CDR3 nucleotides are TGTGCCAGCAGTGTCTCCCAGGGAGGATCCACTGAAGCTTTCTTT. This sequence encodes CASSVSQGGSTEAFF.